One sample yielded the 18 T cell receptor beta chains listed below, sequenced in a study of T-cell reconstitution after alpha-beta-depleted transplantation in children. Preparation of the TCRbeta library used unique molecular identifiers. TCRdb independently ran MiXCR on the PCR reads; one entry per CDR3 protein. The sample yields about 410,000 distinct CDR3 sequences, 20% seen once. The sequenced sample was PBMCs from the stem cell graft donor, obtained from the stem cell graft. The origin of the receptors is a human donor who donated a stem cell graft to a child with acute myeloid leukemia.

This clonotype showed up just a few times. The chain uses TRBV20-1 and TRBJ2-2; no clear D gene. The length of the CDR3 is 14 residues. Trimming shortened V by 7 bases and J by 2 bases, and 14 bases separated the two germline ends. Per the germline V gene, CDR1 is DFQATT and CDR2 is SNEGSKA (reference sequence). The chain's CDR3 is CSVRHPKNTGELFF. The CDR3 DNA reads as TGCAGTGTACGTCACCCCAAAAACACCGGGGAGCTGTTTTTT.

The rearrangement links TRBV6-5 to TRBJ2-1; perhaps TRBD2 as D (6 bases). The CDR3 totals 14 residues. V lost 2 bases and J lost 6, with 11 bases in between. Per germline, CDR1 MNHEY and CDR2 SVGAGI. The DNA of the CDR3 is TGTGCCAGCAGTTACCCCGGGACTCTCAATGAGCAGTTCTTC. Protein sequence: CASSYPGTLNEQFF.

This clonotype has a handful of counts. This chain joins TRBV4-1 and TRBJ2-5, with TRBD2 identical over 8 bases. The CDR3 loop spans 16 amino acids. CDR1 is MGHRA and CDR2 is YSYEKL in the germline V gene. With V trimmed by 1 base and J by 5 bases, 9 bases remained unmatched. In DNA form, the CDR3 reads TGCGCCAGCAGCCAAGGAAGCGGGAGTATTACGGAGACCCAGTACTTC. This encodes CASSQGSGSITETQYF.

This clonotype was detected many times. The CDR3 sequence is CASSSRTLGTDTQYF. The CDR3 DNA reads TGCGCCAGCAGCTCTAGGACCCTTGGCACAGATACGCAGTATTTT. The chain uses TRBV5-1 and TRBJ2-3, with D unresolved. Trimming cost V 3 bases and J 1 base, with 12 bases left between them. CDR3 length: 15 amino acids. Germline V gene data show CDR1 as SGHRS and CDR2 as YFSETQ. The entire variable domain, with the rest obtained from reference TRBV5-1 and TRBJ2-3, is as follows: KAGVTQTPRYLIKTRGQQVTLSCSPISGHRSVSWYQQTPGQGLQFLFEYFSETQRNKGNFPGRFSGRQFSNSRSEMNVSTLELGDSALYLCASSSRTLGTDTQYFGPGTRLTVL.

V is TRBV29-1 and J is TRBJ1-1, with 9 bases matching TRBD1. With V trimmed by 7 bases and J by 1 base, 1 base remained unmatched. This CDR3 is 12 amino acids long. The V gene's germline CDR1 is SQVTM and CDR2 ANQGSEA. The chain's CDR3 is CSGDRANTEAFF. The DNA for the CDR3 is TGCAGCGGGGACAGGGCGAACACTGAAGCTTTCTTT.

This clonotype has ten or more counts. CDR3 sequence reads: CASSSPGAYEQYF. The CDR3 DNA sequence: TGTGCCAGCAGTTCACCGGGGGCCTACGAGCAGTACTTC. The V and J genes are TRBV12-3 or TRBV12-4 and TRBJ2-7; TRBD2 is a possible D gene (6 bases). The CDR3 is made up of 13 amino acids. Trimming took 4 bases from V and 2 from J, leaving 9 bases between them.

This clonotype was observed a few times. The chain couples TRBV7-9 to TRBJ2-5; D is uncertain. Deletions cut 5 bases from V and 5 bases from J, with 15 bases between. The CDR3 spans 14 residues. Germline V gene data show CDR1 as SEHNR and CDR2 as FQNEAQ (reference sequence). CDR3 in amino acids: CASSRAIEVETQYF. The CDR3, as DNA: TGTGCCAGCAGCCGGGCCATCGAGGTGGAGACCCAGTACTTC.

The chain joins TRBV6-1 to TRBJ2-7, with D possibly being TRBD1 or TRBD2 (5 bases each). The germline V and J ends were trimmed by 6 bases and 2 bases, with 14 bases remaining between them. CDR3 length: 14 residues. Germline loops: CDR1 MNHNS, CDR2 SASEGT. The CDR3 bases are TGTGCCAGCAGGGGGGTCCGCGATACCTACGAGCAGTACTTC. Translating gives CASRGVRDTYEQYF.

This clonotype was picked up a small number of times. The chain combines TRBV28 with TRBJ2-5; TRBD2 is a possible D gene (6 bases). Trimming stripped 6 bases from V and 9 bases from J, with 23 bases between. The germline CDR1 and CDR2 sequences are MDHEN and SYDVKM. The CDR3 has 15 amino acids. CDR3 DNA sequence: TGTGCCAGCAGGGGACTGGGACTTGATTCCGAAGCCCAGTACTTC. As protein: CASRGLGLDSEAQYF.

In its sample, this clonotype was seen a few times. The rearrangement joins TRBV12-3 or TRBV12-4 to TRBJ1-5; D is ambiguous. The CDR3 sequence is 13 residues long. Trimming left V 3 bases short and J 1 base short, with 4 bases between. CDR3 protein: CASSLMSNQPQHF. The CDR3 DNA sequence: TGTGCCAGCAGTTTGATGAGCAATCAGCCCCAGCATTTT.

This clonotype was counted between two and nine times. The chain links TRBV9 to TRBJ2-7; D gene uncertain. Trimming took off 0 bases at V and 7 bases at J, with 11 bases between the two ends. This CDR3 region has 13 residues. Per germline, CDR1 SGDLS and CDR2 YYNGEE. CDR3 residues: CASSVDATREQYF. DNA of the CDR3: TGTGCCAGCAGCGTAGACGCTACACGGGAGCAGTACTTC.

This clonotype was seen ten or more times. The gene calls are TRBV28 and TRBJ1-2; 8 positions agree with TRBD1. With V trimmed by 6 bases and J by 3 bases, 3 bases remained unmatched. This CDR3 comprises 13 residues. Germline loops: CDR1 MDHEN, CDR2 SYDVKM. The CDR3 nucleotides read TGTGCCAGCAGCCTACAGGGGGACTATGGCTACACCTTC. It encodes CASSLQGDYGYTF.

This clonotype has more than one count but fewer than ten. This chain joins TRBV6-5 and TRBJ1-1; D call uncertain. V lost 6 bases, J lost 1 base, and 12 bases lay in between. Germline lookup yields CDR1 MNHEY and CDR2 SVGAGI. CDR3 length: 14 amino acids. The CDR3 loop is CASSLRAKNTEAFF. CDR3 in DNA: TGTGCCAGCAGCCTCCGGGCCAAGAACACTGAAGCTTTCTTT.

The chain employs TRBV7-2 and TRBJ2-3; no definite D call. Germline values: CDR1 SGHTA, CDR2 FQGNSA. Deletions cut 1 base from V and 1 base from J, with 9 bases between. The CDR3 sequence is 15 residues long. CDR3 in DNA: TGTGCCAGCAGCTTAGAGAGCCGTGGCACAGATACGCAGTATTTT. Amino acids: CASSLESRGTDTQYF.

This chain joins TRBV27 and TRBJ2-7, with 8 bases lining up with TRBD1. This CDR3 has 15 amino acids. CDR1 MNHEY and CDR2 SMNVEV come from the germline V gene (reference sequence). The V segment lost 0 bases and the J segment 4 bases; nucleotides outside the gene matches: 5. In DNA, the CDR3 is TGTGCCAGCAGTTTATCTGGGACAGGAATGTACGAGCAGTACTTC. The encoded protein is CASSLSGTGMYEQYF.

The V and J genes are TRBV5-1 and TRBJ2-7, with D maybe TRBD1 (9 bases). The germline V gene encodes CDR1 SGHRS and CDR2 YFSETQ. The length of the CDR3 is 20 residues. Between the trimmed V and J ends, which lost 0 bases and 3 bases, there was a span of 28 bases. The chain's CDR3 is CASSLVGPTGGTGRNYEQYF. The DNA for the CDR3 is TGCGCCAGCAGCTTGGTAGGTCCAACGGGGGGGACAGGGCGCAACTACGAGCAGTACTTC.

This clonotype was counted at least ten times. This chain links TRBV6-5 with TRBJ2-1; TRBD2 matches 10 bases. This CDR3 contains 16 residues. From germline, CDR1 is MNHEY and CDR2 SVGAGI. V lost 3 bases to trimming and J lost 8 bases; unmatched junction nucleotides: 10. The CDR3 is CASSYDGLAGVYEQFF. In DNA, the CDR3 is TGTGCCAGCAGTTATGACGGTCTAGCGGGAGTCTATGAGCAGTTCTTC.

This chain joins TRBV20-1 and TRBJ2-1; 8 bases are shared with TRBD2. Germline V gene data show CDR1 as DFQATT and CDR2 as SNEGSKA (reference sequence). The CDR3 consists of 16 residues. With V trimmed by 2 bases and J by 3 bases, 9 bases remained unmatched. Here the CDR3 DNA reads TGCAGTGCTAGATCCGTTAGCGGGACCGGCTACAATGAGCAGTTCTTC. It encodes CSARSVSGTGYNEQFF.